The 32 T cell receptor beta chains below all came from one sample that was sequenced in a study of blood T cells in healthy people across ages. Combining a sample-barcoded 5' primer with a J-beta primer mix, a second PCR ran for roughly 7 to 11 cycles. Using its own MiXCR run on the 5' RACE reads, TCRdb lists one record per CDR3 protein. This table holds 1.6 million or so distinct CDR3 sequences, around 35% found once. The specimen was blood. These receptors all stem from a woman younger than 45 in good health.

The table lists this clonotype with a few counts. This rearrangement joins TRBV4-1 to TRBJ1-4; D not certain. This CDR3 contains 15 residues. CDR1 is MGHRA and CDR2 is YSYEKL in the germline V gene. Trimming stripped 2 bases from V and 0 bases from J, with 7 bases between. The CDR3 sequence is CASSQSITTNEKLFF. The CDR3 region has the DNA TGCGCCAGCAGCCAATCGATCACAACTAATGAAAAACTGTTTTTT.

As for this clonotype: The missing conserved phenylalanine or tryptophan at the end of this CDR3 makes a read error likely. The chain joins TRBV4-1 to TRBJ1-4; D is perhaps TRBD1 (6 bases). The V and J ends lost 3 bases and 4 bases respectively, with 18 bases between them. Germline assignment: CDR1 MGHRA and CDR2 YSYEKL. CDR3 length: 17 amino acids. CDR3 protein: CASSQIDGTLGNEKLFI. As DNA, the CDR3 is TGCGCCAGCAGCCAGATTGATGGGACACTGGGTAATGAAAAACTGTTTATT.

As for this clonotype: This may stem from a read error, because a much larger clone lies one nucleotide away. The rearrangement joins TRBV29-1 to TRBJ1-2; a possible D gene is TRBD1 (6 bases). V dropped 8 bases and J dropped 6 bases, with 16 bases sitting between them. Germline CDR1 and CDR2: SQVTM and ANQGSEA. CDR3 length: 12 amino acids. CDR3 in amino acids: CSSTGLGHGYTF. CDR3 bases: TGCAGCTCCACAGGGCTAGGGCATGGCTACACCTTC. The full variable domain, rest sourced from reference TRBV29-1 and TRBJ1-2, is SAVISQKPSRDICQRGTSLTIQCQVDSQVTMMFWYRQQPGQSLTLIATANQGSEATYESGFVIDKFPISRPNLTFSTLTVSNMSPEDSSIYLCSSTGLGHGYTFGSGTRLTVV.

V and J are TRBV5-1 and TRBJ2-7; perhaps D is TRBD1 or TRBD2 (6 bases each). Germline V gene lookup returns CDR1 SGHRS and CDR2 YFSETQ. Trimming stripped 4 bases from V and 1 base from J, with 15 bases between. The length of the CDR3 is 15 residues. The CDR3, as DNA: TGCGCCAGCAGCGTCCATGGGGGGCAGTCCTACGAGCAGTACTTC. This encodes CASSVHGGQSYEQYF. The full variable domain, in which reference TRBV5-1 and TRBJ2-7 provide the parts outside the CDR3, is KAGVTQTPRYLIKTRGQQVTLSCSPISGHRSVSWYQQTPGQGLQFLFEYFSETQRNKGNFPGRFSGRQFSNSRSEMNVSTLELGDSALYLCASSVHGGQSYEQYFGPGTRLTVT.

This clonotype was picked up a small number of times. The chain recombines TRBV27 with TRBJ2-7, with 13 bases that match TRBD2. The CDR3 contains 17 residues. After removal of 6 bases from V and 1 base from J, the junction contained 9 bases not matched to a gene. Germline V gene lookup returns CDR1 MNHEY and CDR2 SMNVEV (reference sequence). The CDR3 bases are TGTGCCAGCAGACCAAGGACTAGCGGGAGCCTTTCCTACGAGCAGTACTTC. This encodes CASRPRTSGSLSYEQYF.

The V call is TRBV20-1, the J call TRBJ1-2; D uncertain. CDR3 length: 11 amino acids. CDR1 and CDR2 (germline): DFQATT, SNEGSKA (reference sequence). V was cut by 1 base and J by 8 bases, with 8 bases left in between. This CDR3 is CSARGRKGYTF. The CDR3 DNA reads TGCAGTGCTAGAGGCCGCAAGGGCTACACCTTC.

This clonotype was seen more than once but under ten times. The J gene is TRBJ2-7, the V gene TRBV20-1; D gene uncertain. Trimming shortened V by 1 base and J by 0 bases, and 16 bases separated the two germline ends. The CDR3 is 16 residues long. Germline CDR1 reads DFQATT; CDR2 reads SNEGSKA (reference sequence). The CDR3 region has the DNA TGCAGTGCTAGAGCCCCGGCGCAGCAGCACTCCTACGAGCAGTACTTC. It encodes CSARAPAQQHSYEQYF.

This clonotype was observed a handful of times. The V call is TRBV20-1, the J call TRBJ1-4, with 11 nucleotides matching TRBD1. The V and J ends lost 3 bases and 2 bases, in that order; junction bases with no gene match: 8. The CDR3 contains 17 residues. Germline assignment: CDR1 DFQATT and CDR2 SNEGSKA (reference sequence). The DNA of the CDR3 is TGCAGTGCTAGTTCCCCGGGACAGGGGGGGACTAATGAAAAACTGTTTTTT. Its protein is CSASSPGQGGTNEKLFF.

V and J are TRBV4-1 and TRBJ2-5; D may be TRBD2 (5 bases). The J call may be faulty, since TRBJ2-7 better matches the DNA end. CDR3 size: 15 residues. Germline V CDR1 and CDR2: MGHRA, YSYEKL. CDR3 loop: CASSQFTLTGNEQYF. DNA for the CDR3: TGCGCCAGCAGCCAATTCACGTTGACGGGAAACGAGCAGTACTTC.

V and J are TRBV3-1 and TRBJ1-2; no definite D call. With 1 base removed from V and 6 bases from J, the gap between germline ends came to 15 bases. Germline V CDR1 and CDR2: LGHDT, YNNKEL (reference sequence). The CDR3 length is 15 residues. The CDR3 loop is CASSQVRLSLHGYTF. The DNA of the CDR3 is TGTGCCAGCAGCCAAGTTAGACTGTCGCTTCATGGCTACACCTTC. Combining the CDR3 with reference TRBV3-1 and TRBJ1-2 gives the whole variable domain DTAVSQTPKYLVTQMGNDKSIKCEQNLGHDTMYWYKQDSKKFLKIMFSYNNKELIINETVPNRFSPKSPDKAHLNLHINSLELGDSAVYFCASSQVRLSLHGYTFGSGTRLTVV.

For the CDR3, the DNA is TGTGCCAGCAGCCGTCCTAGCGGGAGTGTTCCAGATACGCAGTATTTT. Translated: CASSRPSGSVPDTQYF. V is TRBV7-9 and J is TRBJ2-3; 10 positions agree with TRBD2. Looked up from germline, CDR1 is SEHNR and CDR2 is FQNEAQ (reference sequence). V lost 5 bases and J lost 4; bases outside the gene matches: 9. The CDR3 is 16 residues long.

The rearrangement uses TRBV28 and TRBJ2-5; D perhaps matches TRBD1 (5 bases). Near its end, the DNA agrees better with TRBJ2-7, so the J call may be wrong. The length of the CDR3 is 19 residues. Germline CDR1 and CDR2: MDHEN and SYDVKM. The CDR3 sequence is CASSTGQGRHRTKIYEQYF. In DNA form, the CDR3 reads TGTGCCAGCAGCACCGGTCAGGGCCGTCACAGGACAAAAATTTACGAGCAGTACTTC.

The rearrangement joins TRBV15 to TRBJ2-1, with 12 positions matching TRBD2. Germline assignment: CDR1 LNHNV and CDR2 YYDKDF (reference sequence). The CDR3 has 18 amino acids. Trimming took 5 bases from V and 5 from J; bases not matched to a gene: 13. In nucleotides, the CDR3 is TGTGCCACCAGCGCAGGAAAACTCGGACTAGCGGGGAACAATGAGCAGTTCTTC. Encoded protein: CATSAGKLGLAGNNEQFF.

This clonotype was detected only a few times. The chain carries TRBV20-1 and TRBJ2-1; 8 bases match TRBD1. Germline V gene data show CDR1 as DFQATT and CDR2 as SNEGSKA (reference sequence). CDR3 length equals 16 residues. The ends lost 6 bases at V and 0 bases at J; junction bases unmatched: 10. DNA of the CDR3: TGCAGTGCCCAGGGGGCAACTCCAAGCTCCTACAATGAGCAGTTCTTC. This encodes CSAQGATPSSYNEQFF.

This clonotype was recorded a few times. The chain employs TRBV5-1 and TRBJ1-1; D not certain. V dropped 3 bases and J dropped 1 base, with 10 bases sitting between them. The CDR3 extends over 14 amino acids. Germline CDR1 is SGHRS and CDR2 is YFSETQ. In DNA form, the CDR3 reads TGCGCCAGCAGCTACTGGACGGGGAACACTGAAGCTTTCTTT. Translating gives CASSYWTGNTEAFF.

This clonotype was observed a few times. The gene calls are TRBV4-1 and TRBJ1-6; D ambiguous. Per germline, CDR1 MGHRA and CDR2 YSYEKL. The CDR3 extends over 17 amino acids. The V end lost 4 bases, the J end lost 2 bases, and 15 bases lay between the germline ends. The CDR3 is CASSPYRIWAYNSPLHF. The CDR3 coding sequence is TGCGCCAGCAGCCCGTATCGGATCTGGGCCTATAATTCACCCCTCCACTTT.

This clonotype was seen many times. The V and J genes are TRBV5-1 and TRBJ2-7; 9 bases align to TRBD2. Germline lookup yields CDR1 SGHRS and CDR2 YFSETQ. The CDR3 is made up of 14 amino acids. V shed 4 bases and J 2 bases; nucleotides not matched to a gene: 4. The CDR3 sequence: CASSLTSGPYEQYF. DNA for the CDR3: TGCGCCAGCAGCCTGACTAGCGGTCCCTACGAGCAGTACTTC.

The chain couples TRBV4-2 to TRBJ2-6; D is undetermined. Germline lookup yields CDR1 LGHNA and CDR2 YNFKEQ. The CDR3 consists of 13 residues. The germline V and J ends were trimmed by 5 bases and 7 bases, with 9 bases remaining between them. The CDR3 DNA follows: TGTGCCAGCAGCTCACCACGTGCCAACGTCCTGACTTTC. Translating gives CASSSPRANVLTF.

The CDR3 DNA reads as TGTGCCTGGACCAGACAGGGGGCCCGAGAGACCCAGTACTTC. It yields the protein CAWTRQGARETQYF. The chain is built from TRBV30 and TRBJ2-5, with TRBD1 identical over 10 bases. J gave up 4 bases and V 4 bases, and 6 bases lay outside the gene matches. The CDR3 covers 14 residues. The germline V gene encodes CDR1 GTSNPN and CDR2 SVGIG (reference sequence).

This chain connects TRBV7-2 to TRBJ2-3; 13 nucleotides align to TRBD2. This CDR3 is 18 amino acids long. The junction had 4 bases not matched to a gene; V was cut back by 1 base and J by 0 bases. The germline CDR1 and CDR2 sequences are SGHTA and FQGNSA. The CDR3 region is CASSLELAGGPSTDTQYF. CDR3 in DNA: TGTGCCAGCAGCTTAGAACTAGCGGGAGGGCCTAGCACAGATACGCAGTATTTT.

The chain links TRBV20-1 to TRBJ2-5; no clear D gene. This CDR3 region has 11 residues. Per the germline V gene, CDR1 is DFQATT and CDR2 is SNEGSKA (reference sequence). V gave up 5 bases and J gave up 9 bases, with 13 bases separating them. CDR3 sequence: CSAFDPWAQYF. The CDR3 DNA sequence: TGCAGTGCTTTCGACCCCTGGGCCCAGTACTTC.

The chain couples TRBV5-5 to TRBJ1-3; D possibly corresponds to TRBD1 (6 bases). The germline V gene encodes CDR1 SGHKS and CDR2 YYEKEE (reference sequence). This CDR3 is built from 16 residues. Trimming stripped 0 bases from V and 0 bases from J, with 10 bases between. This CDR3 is CASSLAGTNSGNTIYF. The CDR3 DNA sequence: TGTGCCAGCAGCTTGGCCGGGACAAACTCTGGAAACACCATATATTTT. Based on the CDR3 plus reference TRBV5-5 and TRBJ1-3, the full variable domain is DAGVTQSPTHLIKTRGQQVTLRCSPISGHKSVSWYQQVLGQGPQFIFQYYEKEERGRGNFPDRFSARQFPNYSSELNVNALLLGDSALYLCASSLAGTNSGNTIYFGEGSWLTVV.

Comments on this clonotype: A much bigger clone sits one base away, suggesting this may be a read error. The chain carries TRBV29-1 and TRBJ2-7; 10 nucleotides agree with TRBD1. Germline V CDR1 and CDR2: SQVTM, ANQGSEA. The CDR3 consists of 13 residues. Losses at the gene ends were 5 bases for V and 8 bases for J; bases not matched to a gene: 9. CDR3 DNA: TGCAGCGTTCGGACAGGGGGAAGATACAAGCAGTACTTC. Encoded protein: CSVRTGGRYKQYF.

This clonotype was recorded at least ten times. In DNA, the CDR3 is TGCGCCAGCAGCCAAGCCCGGCTCGCCTACGAGCAGTACTTC. It translates to CASSQARLAYEQYF. The rearrangement joins TRBV4-1 to TRBJ2-7; D not resolved. This CDR3 comprises 14 residues. Between the trimmed V and J ends, which lost 1 base and 2 bases, there was a span of 9 bases. The V gene's germline CDR1 is MGHRA and CDR2 YSYEKL.

CDR3 in DNA: TGTGCCAGCAGCCAAGACTCCGGAGTTGAAGCTTTCTTT. Protein product: CASSQDSGVEAFF. This sequence joins TRBV4-2 and TRBJ1-1; D gene unclear. V lost 0 bases to trimming and J lost 7 bases, with 9 bases between them. This CDR3 region has 13 residues. Germline V gives CDR1 LGHNA, CDR2 YNFKEQ.

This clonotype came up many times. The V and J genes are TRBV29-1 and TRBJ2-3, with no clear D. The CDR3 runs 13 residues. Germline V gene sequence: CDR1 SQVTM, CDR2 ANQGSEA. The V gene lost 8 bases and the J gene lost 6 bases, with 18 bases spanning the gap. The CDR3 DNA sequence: TGCAGCATCCCGGGCCTACAAGCGGATACGCAGTATTTT. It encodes CSIPGLQADTQYF.

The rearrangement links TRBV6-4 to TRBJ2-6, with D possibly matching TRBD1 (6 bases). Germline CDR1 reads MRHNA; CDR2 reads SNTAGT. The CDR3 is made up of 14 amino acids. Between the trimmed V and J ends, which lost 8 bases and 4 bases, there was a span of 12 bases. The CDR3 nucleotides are TGTGCCAGCGCCGACAGGCCGGGGGCCAACGTCCTGACTTTC. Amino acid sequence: CASADRPGANVLTF.

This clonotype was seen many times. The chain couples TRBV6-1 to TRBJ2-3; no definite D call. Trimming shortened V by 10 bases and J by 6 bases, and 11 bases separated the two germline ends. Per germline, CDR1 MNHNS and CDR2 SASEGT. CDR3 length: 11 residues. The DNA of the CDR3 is TGTGCCACCGAGCAGGTGGATACGCAGTATTTT. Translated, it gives CATEQVDTQYF.

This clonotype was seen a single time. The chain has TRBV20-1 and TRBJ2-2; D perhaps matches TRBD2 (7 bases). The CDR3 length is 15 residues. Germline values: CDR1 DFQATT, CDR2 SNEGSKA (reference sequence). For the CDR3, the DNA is TGCTTACGAAACGGGGGCGGGAGGAACACCGGGGAGCTGTTTTTT. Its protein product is CLRNGGGRNTGELFF.

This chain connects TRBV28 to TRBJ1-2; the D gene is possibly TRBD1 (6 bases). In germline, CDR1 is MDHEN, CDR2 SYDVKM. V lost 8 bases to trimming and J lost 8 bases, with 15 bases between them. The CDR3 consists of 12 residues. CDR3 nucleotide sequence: TGTGCCAGCGTGGGGCAGGGGCTAGGCTACACCTTC. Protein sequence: CASVGQGLGYTF.

CDR3 in amino acids: CASSSEGSRGTDTQYF. The DNA of the CDR3 is TGTGCCAGCAGCTCAGAGGGATCAAGGGGCACAGATACGCAGTATTTT. V usage is TRBV9 and J usage is TRBJ2-3, with D possibly being TRBD2 (5 bases). Trimming cost V 4 bases and J 1 base, with 16 bases left between them. The CDR3 has 16 residues. Germline V gene sequence: CDR1 SGDLS, CDR2 YYNGEE.

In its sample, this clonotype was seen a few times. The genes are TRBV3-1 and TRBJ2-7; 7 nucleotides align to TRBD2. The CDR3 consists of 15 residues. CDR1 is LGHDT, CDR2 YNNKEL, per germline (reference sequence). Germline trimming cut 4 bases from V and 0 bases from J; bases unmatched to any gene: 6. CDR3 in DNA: TGTGCCAGCAGCCGAGCGGGGAGAAGCTCCTACGAGCAGTACTTC. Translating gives CASSRAGRSSYEQYF.